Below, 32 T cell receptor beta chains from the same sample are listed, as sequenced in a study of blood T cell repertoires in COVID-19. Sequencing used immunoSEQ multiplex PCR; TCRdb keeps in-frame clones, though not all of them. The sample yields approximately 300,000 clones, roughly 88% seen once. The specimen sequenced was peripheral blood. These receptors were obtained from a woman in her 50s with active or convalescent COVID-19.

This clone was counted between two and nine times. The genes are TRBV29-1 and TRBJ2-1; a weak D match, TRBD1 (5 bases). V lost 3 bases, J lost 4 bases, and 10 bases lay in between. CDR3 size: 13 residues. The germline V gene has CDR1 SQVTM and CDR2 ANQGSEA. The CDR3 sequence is CSVDTQGYNEQFF. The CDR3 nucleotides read TGCAGCGTTGATACGCAGGGTTACAATGAGCAGTTCTTC.

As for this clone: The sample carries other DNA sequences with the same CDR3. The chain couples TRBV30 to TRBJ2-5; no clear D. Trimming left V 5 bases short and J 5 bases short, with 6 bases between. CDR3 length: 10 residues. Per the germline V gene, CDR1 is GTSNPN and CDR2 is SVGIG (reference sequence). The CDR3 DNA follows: TGTGCCTGGGCGAGGGAGACCCAGTACTTC. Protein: CAWARETQYF.

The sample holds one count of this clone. The CDR3 region has the DNA TGTGCCAGCAGGGCGGACTACCGATCGTCAGCTTTCTTT. Its protein is CASRADYRSSAFF. The chain is built from TRBV2 and TRBJ1-1; D is uncertain. Trimming pared 6 bases from V and 10 bases from J, leaving 18 bases between. Germline values: CDR1 SNHLY, CDR2 FYNNEI. The CDR3 has 13 amino acids.

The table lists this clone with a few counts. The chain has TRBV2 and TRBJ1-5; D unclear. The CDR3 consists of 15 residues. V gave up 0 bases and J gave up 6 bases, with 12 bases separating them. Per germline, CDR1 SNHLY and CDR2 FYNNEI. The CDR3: CASSEAEAGGQPQHF. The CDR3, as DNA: TGTGCCAGCAGTGAAGCAGAGGCCGGCGGTCAGCCCCAGCATTTT.

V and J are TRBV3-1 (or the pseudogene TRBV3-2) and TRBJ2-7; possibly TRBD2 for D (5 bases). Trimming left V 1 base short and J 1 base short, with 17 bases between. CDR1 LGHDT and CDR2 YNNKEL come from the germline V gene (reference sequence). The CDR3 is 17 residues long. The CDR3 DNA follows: TGTGCCAGCAGCCAAGGTCGCCCGGGTTCGGGATCCTACGAGCAGTACTTC. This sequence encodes CASSQGRPGSGSYEQYF.

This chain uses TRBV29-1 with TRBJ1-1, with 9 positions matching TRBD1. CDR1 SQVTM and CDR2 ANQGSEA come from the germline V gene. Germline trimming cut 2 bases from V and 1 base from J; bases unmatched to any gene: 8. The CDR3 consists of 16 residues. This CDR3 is CSVEKLRDRANTEAFF. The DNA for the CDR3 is TGCAGCGTTGAAAAACTAAGGGACAGGGCGAACACTGAAGCTTTCTTT.

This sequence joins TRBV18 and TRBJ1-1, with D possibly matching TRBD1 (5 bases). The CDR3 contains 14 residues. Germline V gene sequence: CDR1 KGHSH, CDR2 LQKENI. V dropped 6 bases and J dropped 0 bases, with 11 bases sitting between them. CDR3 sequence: CASSRQLMNTEAFF. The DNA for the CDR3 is TGTGCCAGCTCTCGACAGCTAATGAACACTGAAGCTTTCTTT. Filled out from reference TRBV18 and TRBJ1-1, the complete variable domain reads NAGVMQNPRHLVRRRGQEARLRCSPMKGHSHVYWYRQLPEEGLKFMVYLQKENIIDESGMPKERFSAEFPKEGPSILRIQQVVRGDSAAYFCASSRQLMNTEAFFGQGTRLTVV.

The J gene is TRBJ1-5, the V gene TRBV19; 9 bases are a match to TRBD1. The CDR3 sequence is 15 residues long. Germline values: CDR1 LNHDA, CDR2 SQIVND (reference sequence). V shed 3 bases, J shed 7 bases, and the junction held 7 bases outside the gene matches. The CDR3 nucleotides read TGTGCCAGTAGTATTATGACAGGGGGAAGACAGCCCCAGCATTTT. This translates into CASSIMTGGRQPQHF.

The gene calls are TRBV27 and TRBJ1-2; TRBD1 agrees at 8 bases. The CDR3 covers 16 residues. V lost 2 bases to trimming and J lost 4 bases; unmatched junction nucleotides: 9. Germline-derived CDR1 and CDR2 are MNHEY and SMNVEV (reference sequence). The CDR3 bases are TGTGCCAGCAGTTTAGAATCTACAGGGGGGGGCTATGGCTACACCTTC. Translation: CASSLESTGGGYGYTF.

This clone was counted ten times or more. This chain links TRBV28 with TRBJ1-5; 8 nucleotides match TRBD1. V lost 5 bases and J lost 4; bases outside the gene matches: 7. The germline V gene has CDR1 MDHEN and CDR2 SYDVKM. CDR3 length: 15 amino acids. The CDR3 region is CASSHRQGQNQPQHF. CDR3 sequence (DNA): TGTGCCAGCAGTCACCGACAGGGGCAAAATCAGCCCCAGCATTTT.

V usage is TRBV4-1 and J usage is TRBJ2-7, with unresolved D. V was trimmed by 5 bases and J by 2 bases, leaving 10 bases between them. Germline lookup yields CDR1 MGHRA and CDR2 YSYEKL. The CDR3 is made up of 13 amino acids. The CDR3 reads CASSVTETYEQYF. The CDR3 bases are TGCGCCAGCAGCGTTACAGAGACCTACGAGCAGTACTTC.

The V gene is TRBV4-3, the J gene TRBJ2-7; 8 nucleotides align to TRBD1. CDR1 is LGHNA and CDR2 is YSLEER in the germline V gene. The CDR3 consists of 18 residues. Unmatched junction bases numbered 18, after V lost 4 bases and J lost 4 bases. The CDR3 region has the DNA TGCGCCAGCAGCCCCTCCTTCCTTAGGACAGGGATCGAGTACGAGCAGTACTTC. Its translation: CASSPSFLRTGIEYEQYF.

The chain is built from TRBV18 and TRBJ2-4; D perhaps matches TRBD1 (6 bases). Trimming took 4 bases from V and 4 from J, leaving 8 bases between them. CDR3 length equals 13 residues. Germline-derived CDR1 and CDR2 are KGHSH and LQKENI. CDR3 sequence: CASSLDSKNIQYF. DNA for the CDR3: TGTGCCAGCTCACTGGACAGTAAAAACATTCAGTACTTC.

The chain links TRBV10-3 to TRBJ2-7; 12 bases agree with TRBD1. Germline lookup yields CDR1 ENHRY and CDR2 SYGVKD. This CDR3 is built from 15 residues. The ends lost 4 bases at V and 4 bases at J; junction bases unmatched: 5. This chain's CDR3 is CAISARDRGLYEQYF. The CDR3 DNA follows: TGTGCCATCAGTGCCCGGGACAGGGGGCTGTACGAGCAGTACTTC.

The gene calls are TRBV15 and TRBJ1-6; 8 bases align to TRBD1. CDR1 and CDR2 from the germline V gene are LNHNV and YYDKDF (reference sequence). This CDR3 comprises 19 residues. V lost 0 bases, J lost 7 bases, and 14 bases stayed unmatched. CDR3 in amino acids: CATSRDGLLTGVGNSPLHF. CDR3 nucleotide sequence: TGTGCCACCAGCAGAGATGGTTTGCTGACAGGGGTCGGGAATTCACCCCTCCACTTT.

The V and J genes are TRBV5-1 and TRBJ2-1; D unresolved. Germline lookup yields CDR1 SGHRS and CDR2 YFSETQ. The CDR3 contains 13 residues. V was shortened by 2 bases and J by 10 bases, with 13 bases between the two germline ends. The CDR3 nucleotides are TGCGCCAGCAGCTTTGGGTGGGCCGCCGAGCAGTTCTTC. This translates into CASSFGWAAEQFF.

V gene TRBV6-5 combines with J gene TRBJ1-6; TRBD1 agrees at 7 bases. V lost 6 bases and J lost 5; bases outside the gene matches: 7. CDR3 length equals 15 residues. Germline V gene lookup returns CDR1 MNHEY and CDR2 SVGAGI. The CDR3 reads CASRPDRVNNSPLHF. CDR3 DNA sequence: TGTGCCAGCAGACCTGACAGGGTTAATAATTCACCCCTCCACTTT.

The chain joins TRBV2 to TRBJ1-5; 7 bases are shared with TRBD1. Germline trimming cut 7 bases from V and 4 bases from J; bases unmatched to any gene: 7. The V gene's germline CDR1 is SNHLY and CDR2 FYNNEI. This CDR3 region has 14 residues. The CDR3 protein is CASKDRAWNQPQHF. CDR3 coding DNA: TGTGCCAGCAAAGACAGGGCGTGGAATCAGCCCCAGCATTTT.

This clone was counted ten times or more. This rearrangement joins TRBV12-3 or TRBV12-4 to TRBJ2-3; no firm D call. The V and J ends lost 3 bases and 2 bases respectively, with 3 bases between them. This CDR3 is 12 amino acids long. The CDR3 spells CASSFNTDTQYF. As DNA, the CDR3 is TGTGCCAGCAGTTTCAACACAGATACGCAGTATTTT.

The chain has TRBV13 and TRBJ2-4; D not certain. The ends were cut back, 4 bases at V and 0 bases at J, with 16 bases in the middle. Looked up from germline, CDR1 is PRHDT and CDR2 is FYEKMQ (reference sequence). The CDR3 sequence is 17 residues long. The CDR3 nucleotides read TGTGCCAGCAGCTCCCACTTCAGCGACCTAGCCAAAAACATTCAGTACTTC. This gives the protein CASSSHFSDLAKNIQYF.

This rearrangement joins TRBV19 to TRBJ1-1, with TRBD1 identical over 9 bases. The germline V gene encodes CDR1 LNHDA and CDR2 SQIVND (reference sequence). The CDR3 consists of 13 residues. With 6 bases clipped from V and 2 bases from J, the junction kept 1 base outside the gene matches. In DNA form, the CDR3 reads TGTGCCAGTAGGACAGGGGGAAACACTGAAGCTTTCTTT. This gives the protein CASRTGGNTEAFF.

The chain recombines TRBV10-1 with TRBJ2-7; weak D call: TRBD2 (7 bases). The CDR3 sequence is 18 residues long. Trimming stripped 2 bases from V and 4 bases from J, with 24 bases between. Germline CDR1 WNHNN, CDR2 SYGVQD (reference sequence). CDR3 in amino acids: CASSEGTGRDLEGYEQYF. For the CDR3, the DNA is TGCGCCAGCAGTGAGGGAACAGGGAGGGATCTGGAAGGTTACGAGCAGTACTTC.

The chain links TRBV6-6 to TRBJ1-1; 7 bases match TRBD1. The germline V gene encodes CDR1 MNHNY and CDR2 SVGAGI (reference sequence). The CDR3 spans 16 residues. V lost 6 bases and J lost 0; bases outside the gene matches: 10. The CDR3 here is CASSLRGSPMNTEAFF. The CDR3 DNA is TGTGCCAGCAGCCTCAGGGGGAGCCCCATGAACACTGAAGCTTTCTTT.

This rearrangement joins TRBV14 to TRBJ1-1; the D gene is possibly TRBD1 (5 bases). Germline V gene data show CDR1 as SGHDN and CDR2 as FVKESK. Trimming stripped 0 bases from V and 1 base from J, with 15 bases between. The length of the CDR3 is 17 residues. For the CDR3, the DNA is TGTGCCAGCAGCCAAGATACGGGGGTCAGAAGGAACACTGAAGCTTTCTTT. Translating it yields CASSQDTGVRRNTEAFF.

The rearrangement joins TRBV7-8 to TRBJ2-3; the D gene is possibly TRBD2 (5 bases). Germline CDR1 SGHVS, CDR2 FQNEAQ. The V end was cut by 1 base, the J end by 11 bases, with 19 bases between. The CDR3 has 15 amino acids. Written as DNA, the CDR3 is TGTGCCAGCAGCTTAGTCGTCGGACGGGGTCCAAGGCAGTATTTT. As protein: CASSLVVGRGPRQYF.

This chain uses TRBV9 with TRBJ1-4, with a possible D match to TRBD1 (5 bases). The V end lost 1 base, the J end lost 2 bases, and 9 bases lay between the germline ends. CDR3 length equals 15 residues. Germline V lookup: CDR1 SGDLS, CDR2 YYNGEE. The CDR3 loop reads CASSVWGETNEKLFF. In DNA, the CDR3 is TGTGCCAGCAGCGTATGGGGGGAGACTAATGAAAAACTGTTTTTT.

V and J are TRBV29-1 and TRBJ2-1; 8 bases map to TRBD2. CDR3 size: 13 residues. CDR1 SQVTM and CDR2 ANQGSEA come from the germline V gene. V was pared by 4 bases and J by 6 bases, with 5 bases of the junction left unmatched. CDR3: CSVVKGTSNEQFF. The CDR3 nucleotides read TGCAGCGTTGTAAAGGGGACTAGCAATGAGCAGTTCTTC.

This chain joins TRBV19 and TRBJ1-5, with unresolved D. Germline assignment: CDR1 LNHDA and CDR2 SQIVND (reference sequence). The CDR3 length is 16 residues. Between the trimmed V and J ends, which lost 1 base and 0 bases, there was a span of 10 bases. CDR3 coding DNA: TGTGCCAGTAGTATAGGGGGAGGGCTTAGCAATCAGCCCCAGCATTTT. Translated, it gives CASSIGGGLSNQPQHF.

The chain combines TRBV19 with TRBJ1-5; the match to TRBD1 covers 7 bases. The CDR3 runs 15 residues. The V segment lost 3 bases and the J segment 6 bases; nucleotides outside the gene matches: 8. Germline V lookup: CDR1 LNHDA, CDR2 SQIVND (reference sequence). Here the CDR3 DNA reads TGTGCCAGTAGTATCCGCAGGGGGATCGGTCAGCCCCAGCATTTT. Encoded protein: CASSIRRGIGQPQHF.

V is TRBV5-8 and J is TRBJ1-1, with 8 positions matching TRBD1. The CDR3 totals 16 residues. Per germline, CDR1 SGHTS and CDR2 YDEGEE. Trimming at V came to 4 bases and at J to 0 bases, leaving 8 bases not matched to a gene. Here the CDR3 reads CASSLRTGPMNTEAFF. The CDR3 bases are TGTGCCAGCAGCCTACGGACAGGGCCAATGAACACTGAAGCTTTCTTT.

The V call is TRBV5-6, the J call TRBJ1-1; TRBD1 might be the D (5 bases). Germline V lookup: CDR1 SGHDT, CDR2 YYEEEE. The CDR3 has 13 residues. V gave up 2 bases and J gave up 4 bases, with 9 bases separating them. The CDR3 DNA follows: TGTGCCAGCAGCTTATCCGGGGGCACTGAAGCTTTCTTT. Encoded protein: CASSLSGGTEAFF.

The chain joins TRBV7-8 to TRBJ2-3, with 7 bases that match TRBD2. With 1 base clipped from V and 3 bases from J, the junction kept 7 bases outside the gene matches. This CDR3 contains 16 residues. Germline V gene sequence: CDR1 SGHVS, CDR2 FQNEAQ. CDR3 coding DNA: TGTGCCAGCAGCTTAGTAGTTAGCGGGCTAACAGATACGCAGTATTTT. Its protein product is CASSLVVSGLTDTQYF.